This entry features one T cell receptor (beta chain) sequence. Its antigen is undetermined. This record belongs to a study of regulatory T cells in long-lasting Graves disease. Study-wide points: Not thyroid tissue but only peripheral blood was studied. It is possible that accuracy was reduced by the small size of the sample.

Time point denoted: newly diagnosed GD, antithyroid drugs for less than 3 months. PBMCs were the source of the RNA used for TCR sequencing. Investigators prepared the TCR beta libraries by applying iRepertoire HTBI primers and Arm-PCR of CDR3 regions. TCRdb independently ran MiXCR on the multiplex PCR reads; one entry per CDR3 protein. Here the sample spans fewer than 500,000 distinct CDR3 sequences, 15% to 20% being singletons. These data also featured in a second study, about T cells in Graves' hyperthyroidism and ophthalmopathy.

The receptor's source is a man aged 35 to 55 with Graves disease. Sequencing was performed on peripheral blood mononuclear cells (PBMCs), taken at new diagnosis, from a patient treated with antithyroid drugs.

The CDR3 sequence is CASTKTGGIDNEQFF. The DNA of the CDR3 is TGTGCCAGTACCAAAACAGGGGGCATCGACAATGAGCAGTTCTTC. V and J are TRBV19 and TRBJ2-1; 9 bases are a match to TRBD1. V dropped 7 bases and J dropped 5; count of bases not matched to a gene: 9. The CDR3 spans 15 residues. From germline, CDR1 is LNHDA and CDR2 SQIVND (reference sequence). The full variable domain, completed using reference TRBV19 and TRBJ2-1, is DGGITQSPKYLFRKEGQNVTLSCEQNLNHDAMYWYRQDPGQGLRLIYYSQIVNDFQKGDIAEGYSVSREKKESFPLTVTSAQKNPTAFYLCASTKTGGIDNEQFFGPGTRLTVL.